The clone carrying this TCR beta chain was detected once. The sample belongs to a study of blood T cell repertoires in COVID-19. CDR3 size: 15 residues. V dropped 7 bases and J dropped 5; count of bases not matched to a gene: 3. Germline CDR1 WNHNN, CDR2 SYGVQD (reference sequence). Assay used: immunoSEQ multiplex PCR; TCRdb lists only in-frame clones, some missing. The sample has 250,000 to 350,000 clones, just under 90% seen once. The clonotype comes from a woman in her forties or fifties with COVID-19, enrolled during active disease. This chain joins TRBV10-1 and TRBJ2-2; 14 nucleotides line up with TRBD2. Sequencing input: peripheral blood. CDR3 sequence (DNA): TGCGCCAGCAAGACTAGCGGGGGGGGAACCGGGGAGCTGTTTTTT. This gives the protein CASKTSGGGTGELFF.